The 26 T cell receptor beta chains presented below share a single source sample, sequenced in a study of CXCR3-negative and CXCR3-positive naive CD8 T cells. General study results and limits: Naive cells with CXCR3 showed TRB CDR3s that were more hydrophobic than those in CXCR3-negative naive cells.

No antigen is known for these receptors. The method, 5' RACE with UMI labels, was used to prepare the TRB cDNA libraries. TCRdb reprocessed the 5' RACE reads and stores each CDR3 protein as one record, lacking DNA. Its listing shows about 150,000 distinct CDR3 sequences. The sequencing sample was made of naive CXCR3+ CD8+ T cells from blood. This sample's subset: CD45RO-CCR7+CD27+CD95- naive CD8+ T cells expressing CXCR3 (TNR3+). The receptors here all came from a human donor in good health. Some clones in this sample may be carry-over from other donors' samples.

The chain has TRBV29-1 and TRBJ2-7; as DNA is missing, the TRBD1 call by TCRdb cannot be tested. The germline gives CDR1 SQVTM, CDR2 ANQGSEA. There are 15 residues in the CDR3. The CDR3 region is CSALKAAGGWYEQYF.

The genes are TRBV28 and TRBJ2-1; the D call from TCRdb, TRBD1, cannot be confirmed without DNA. The CDR3 has 14 residues. Germline lookup yields CDR1 MDHEN and CDR2 SYDVKM. This CDR3 is CASSPGVAWDEQFF.

This chain connects TRBV11-2 to TRBJ2-5; TCRdb's D gene call, TRBD1, goes unchecked for lack of DNA. The CDR3 is made up of 16 amino acids. The germline CDR1 and CDR2 sequences are SGHAT and FQNNGV. The CDR3 is CASSLVYGTAQETQYF.

V is TRBV5-1 and J is TRBJ2-7; without DNA, the TCRdb call of TRBD2 cannot be checked. Germline CDR1 SGHRS, CDR2 YFSETQ. The CDR3 is made up of 15 amino acids. The CDR3 region is CASSLDTSEDYEQYF.

The chain combines TRBV5-1 with TRBJ2-3; with no DNA, the TCRdb D assignment of TRBD1 cannot be verified. This CDR3 is 17 amino acids long. Germline CDR1 is SGHRS and CDR2 is YFSETQ. Here the CDR3 reads CASSLEGASTPGDTQYF.

The genes are TRBV5-8 and TRBJ2-5; TCRdb selects TRBD2, and the lack of DNA leaves this call unchecked. Germline V CDR1 and CDR2: SGHTS, YDEGEE. This CDR3 has 16 residues. CDR3 amino acids: CASSFPSGRASETQYF.

The chain employs TRBV6-6 and TRBJ1-2; no DNA is available, so the TRBD1 call from TCRdb remains unchecked. CDR1 is MNHNY, CDR2 SVGAGI, per germline (reference sequence). This CDR3 is 15 amino acids long. CDR3 loop: CASSYSNRGTAGYTF.

The rearrangement uses TRBV29-1 and TRBJ2-2; TCRdb's D gene call, TRBD1, goes unchecked for lack of DNA. The germline V gene encodes CDR1 SQVTM and CDR2 ANQGSEA. This CDR3 has 15 residues. The CDR3 loop is CSARPPGQNTGELFF.

CDR3 in amino acids: CATHGTGNADQPQHF. The chain combines TRBV10-1 with TRBJ1-5; without DNA, the TCRdb call of TRBD1 cannot be checked. The CDR3 runs 15 residues. CDR1 WNHNN and CDR2 SYGVQD come from the germline V gene (reference sequence).

The V and J genes are TRBV15 and TRBJ2-2; checking the TCRdb D call of TRBD1 is not possible without DNA. Germline CDR1 and CDR2: LNHNV and YYDKDF (reference sequence). This CDR3 has 15 residues. Here the CDR3 reads CATSSRGFGTGELFF.

The rearrangement links TRBV13 to TRBJ1-1; TCRdb designates TRBD1, a call that cannot be tested without DNA. The CDR3 extends over 16 amino acids. Germline CDR1 is PRHDT and CDR2 is FYEKMQ (reference sequence). The CDR3 protein is CASSTRTGGLRTEAFF. Filled out from reference TRBV13 and TRBJ1-1, the complete variable domain reads AAGVIQSPRHLIKEKRETATLKCYPIPRHDTVYWYQQGPGQDPQFLISFYEKMQSDKGSIPDRFSAQQFSDYHSELNMSSLELGDSALYFCASSTRTGGLRTEAFFGQGTRLTVV.

The chain has TRBV5-1 and TRBJ1-5. The CDR3 consists of 13 residues. Germline V gene lookup returns CDR1 SGHRS and CDR2 YFSETQ. The chain's CDR3 is CASSLAAGQPQHF.

The V gene is TRBV28, the J gene TRBJ2-7. The CDR3 length is 11 residues. Germline CDR1 reads MDHEN; CDR2 reads SYDVKM. CDR3: CASSEAYEQYF.

This chain connects TRBV9 to TRBJ2-7; TCRdb's assignment of TRBD1 cannot be checked, as there is no DNA. CDR1 SGDLS and CDR2 YYNGEE come from the germline V gene. The CDR3 runs 14 residues. This CDR3 reads CASSVDEGGYEQYF.

The V call is TRBV5-1, the J call TRBJ2-1; the D call of TRBD2 rests on TCRdb alone, since no DNA is present to check it. Germline CDR1 reads SGHRS; CDR2 reads YFSETQ. There are 15 residues in the CDR3. CDR3 residues: CASSLEVSGVSLQFF.

The CDR3 sequence: CSVENARAAPEAFF. V gene TRBV29-1 combines with J gene TRBJ1-1; absent DNA, TCRdb's TRBD1 call cannot be checked. The germline CDR1 and CDR2 sequences are SQVTM and ANQGSEA. The CDR3 contains 14 residues.

This chain connects TRBV13 to TRBJ2-7; TCRdb reports TRBD1, a call that lacks DNA to check it against. This CDR3 contains 17 residues. Germline CDR1 and CDR2: PRHDT and FYEKMQ (reference sequence). The chain's CDR3 is CASSLGGTGAVRIEQYF.

This chain connects TRBV28 to TRBJ2-7; the D call from TCRdb, TRBD2, cannot be confirmed without DNA. The CDR3 sequence is 15 residues long. Germline CDR1 and CDR2: MDHEN and SYDVKM. The CDR3 here is CASSFSGYPRNEQYF.

This chain uses TRBV7-7 with TRBJ2-1. The CDR3 length is 15 residues. The germline gives CDR1 SSHAT, CDR2 FNYEAQ (reference sequence). CDR3 loop: CAGSLEQPPYNEQFF.

V and J are TRBV12-3 or TRBV12-4 and TRBJ2-2. CDR3 length: 13 residues. The CDR3 here is CASSGPRNGELFF.

V is TRBV7-9 and J is TRBJ2-1; TCRdb's assignment of TRBD2 cannot be checked, as there is no DNA. Germline assignment: CDR1 SEHNR and CDR2 FQNEAQ (reference sequence). This CDR3 has 15 amino acids. CDR3 sequence reads: CASSGVGLADNEQFF.

The chain joins TRBV15 to TRBJ2-7; TCRdb's D call, TRBD2, is unchecked because there is no DNA. The CDR3 sequence is 15 residues long. Germline V CDR1 and CDR2: LNHNV, YYDKDF (reference sequence). This CDR3 reads CATSLDREIYQGQYF.

The gene calls are TRBV28 and TRBJ2-1; no DNA is available, so the TRBD2 call from TCRdb remains unchecked. From germline, CDR1 is MDHEN and CDR2 SYDVKM. The CDR3 runs 15 residues. The chain's CDR3 is CASSLHGTFYNEQFF.

The chain couples TRBV29-1 to TRBJ2-7; the TRBD2 assignment by TCRdb is unverifiable without DNA. Germline values: CDR1 SQVTM, CDR2 ANQGSEA. The CDR3 is 14 residues long. The CDR3 loop reads CSVEGLAGGREQYF.

V usage is TRBV6-5 and J usage is TRBJ1-1. Germline CDR1 is MNHEY and CDR2 is SVGAGI. CDR3 size: 14 residues. CDR3 sequence reads: CASSYSSGGTEAFF.

The rearrangement uses TRBV7-8 and TRBJ2-6; the TCRdb call, TRBD1, lacks DNA for checking. The CDR3 spans 18 residues. The germline CDR1 and CDR2 sequences are SGHVS and FQNEAQ. CDR3 region: CASSLVYGTVSGANVLTF.